The T cell receptor (beta chain) under discussion was sequenced for a study of vaccination effects on CD4 cells after COVID-19. The V gene lost 1 base and the J gene lost 0 bases, with 7 bases spanning the gap. The length of the CDR3 is 15 residues. A word on this clone: Its antigen is unidentified.

Data came from immunoSEQ multiplex PCR; TCRdb stores just in-frame clones and leaves some out. The data hold about 66,000 clones, with 74% observed a single time. Culturing for roughly 9 days preceded CD4+ T cell isolation. Two-dose BNT162b2 or mRNA-1273 vaccination was given to participants. Sequenced material: CD4+ T cells from PBMCs cultured without peptide, taken after COVID-19 vaccination. The chain recombines TRBV5-3 with TRBJ1-4; no clear D gene. TRBV5-3 is flagged as an ORF with uncertain function. The receptor's source is a human donor who received a COVID-19 vaccine. In DNA, the CDR3 is TGTGCCAGAAGCTTGAGGAGAGCAACTAATGAAAAACTGTTTTTT. Translation: CARSLRRATNEKLFF.